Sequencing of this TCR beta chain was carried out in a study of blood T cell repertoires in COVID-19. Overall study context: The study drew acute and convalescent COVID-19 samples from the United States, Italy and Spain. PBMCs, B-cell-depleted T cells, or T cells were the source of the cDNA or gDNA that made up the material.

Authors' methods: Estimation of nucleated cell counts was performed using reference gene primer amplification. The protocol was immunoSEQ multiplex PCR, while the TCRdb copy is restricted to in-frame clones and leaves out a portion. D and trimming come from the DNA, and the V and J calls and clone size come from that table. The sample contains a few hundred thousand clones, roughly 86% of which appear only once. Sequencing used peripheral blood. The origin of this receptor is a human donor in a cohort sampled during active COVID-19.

CDR3 nucleotide sequence: TGTGCCAGCAGCCCCGCCTTTGGACAGAACACCGGGGAGCTGTTTTTT. Amino acids: CASSPAFGQNTGELFF. The genes are TRBV7-9 and TRBJ2-2; tentatively, D is TRBD1 (5 bases). CDR1 is SEHNR and CDR2 is FQNEAQ in the germline V gene (reference sequence). The V and J ends lost 5 bases and 1 base respectively, with 14 bases between them. The CDR3 runs 16 residues.